This T cell receptor (beta chain) was sequenced during a study of identical twins (TCRdb year 2016). General notes on the study: To test whether fetal clonotypes persist, this study deep-sequenced TCR alpha and beta repertoires from monozygotic twins, from unrelated adults of various ages, and from cord blood. To rule out contamination, the twin experiments were replicated at different times with different library preparation protocols. General findings and caveats noted by the study authors: Zero-insertion analyses could be partly confounded by invariant T cells such as MAIT and iNKT, though diverse VJ usage argued against such confounding for most clonotypes. Compared with coincidental sharing between unrelated individuals, an excess of low generation-probability sequences was observed among out-of-frame TCR alpha sequences shared between twins. Abundant cord blood beta clonotypes had fewer insertions, young adult naive repertoires showed a similar but weaker trend, and memory repertoires showed no such trend. Excess twin sharing in beta out-of-frame sequences was weaker because fewer shared sequences lowered the signal-to-noise ratio. Conclusions relied on cross-sectional statistical analysis, since the same donors could not be followed over many years. In monozygotic twins, out-of-frame TCR alpha sharing was systematically underestimated by recombination models, although the models agreed with sharing between unrelated individuals.

Library preparation employed 5' RACE. The sample was run on an Illumina HiSeq 2000. A universal primer binding site was introduced by template switching, and a unique molecular identifier was present in the final cDNA, enabling accurate counting of TCR cDNA molecules. First-strand cDNA for TCR alpha and beta chains was synthesized from specific primers in the conserved constant-segment region. To control for contamination, each cDNA library was double barcoded with a SMART-Mk sample barcode plus Illumina barcodes. TruSeq adapter sequences and Illumina sample barcodes were added in two successive PCR steps. Sequencing of the TCR alpha and beta cDNA libraries was done on the Illumina HiSeq platform using custom primers. The study's processing was this. Unique molecular identifiers were extracted from raw reads with MiGEC, and CDR3 positions were determined with MiXCR. Recombination models were inferred per individual with the repgenHMM and IGoR tools using an EM algorithm. The tcR package in R was used for shared clonotype analysis, with sharing normalized by the product of cloneset sizes. Out-of-frame nonproductive sequences were analyzed to study raw recombination free of thymic and clonal selection effects. Using fastp at Q25 and MiXCR, TCRdb reprocessed the public reads and kept productive beta chains. Rows merge per CDR3 protein into single entries with the most common DNA and genes. The V and J calls were not made by the authors but by TCRdb's processing. Here the sample has 600,000 to 700,000 distinct CDR3 sequences; 21% occur a single time. The ten biggest clones cover 4.3% of the sample.

Only healthy Caucasian donors were included. Three pairs of female monozygotic twins, all aged about 18 to 29 years, made up the twin cohort. The RNA used for TCR libraries was isolated from peripheral blood mononuclear cells. About this clonotype itself: The antigen it binds to is not known. Base qualities are not recorded, but no much larger clone differs from it by a single base.

The CDR1 and CDR2 encoded by the germline V gene (reference sequence) are SEHNR and FQNEAQ. V has 2 bases trimmed and J has 2 bases trimmed; junction bases matching no gene number 2. The CDR3 numbers 16 residues from cysteine through phenylalanine. Here the CDR3 DNA is all that survives: 48 bases in frame from base 1. The data were also submitted as part of a second study, on T cells expressing NK-cell markers. As the second paper documents: Three sorted T-cell subsets (CD3+CD56+NKG2C+, CD3+CD56+NKG2C- and CD3+CD56-NKG2C+) from eight donors had their TCR beta-chain repertoires profiled. Seven of the eight sequenced donors were HCMV-seropositive and one was HCMV-seronegative. In several experiments an anti-gammadeltaTCR antibody was added to restrict sorting to alphabetaTCR-expressing T cells. For about 6 donors, the dominant CD3+CD56+NKG2C+ clonotypes were among the top 10 CD8+ clonotypes and accounted for about 1.0-7.0% of CD8+ T cells. Those dominant clonotypes were again the most abundant among CD3+CD56-NKG2C+ cells in several donors, at roughly 25-65%. Whether the expanded NKG2C-expressing T cell clones were specific for HCMV antigens was left unclear. The eight sequenced donors were randomly selected healthy volunteers, three men and five women. To determine HCMV serostatus, a commercial ELISA kit was used to detect HCMV-specific IgG in serum. For a handful of donors, unsorted PBMC were also used to sequence bulk peripheral blood T-cell repertoires. MIGEC was used to demultiplex reads and group the reads by UMI, and MiTCR was used to assemble and quantify clonotypes. To exclude erroneous sequences, only TCR cDNA sequences supported by at least two reads were retained. Downstream repertoire analysis used the tcR package, and clonotypes were matched across fractions by CDR3 nucleotide sequence plus V segment. Antigen specificity was annotated against VDJdb with VDJmatch, allowing one amino acid substitution in CDR3.

Here the chain combines TRBV7-9 and TRBJ1-4, with 10 middle bases fitting TRBD1. The sequence came from a woman between 18 and 29 years old in good health. The sequenced material came from PBMCs. The CDR3 protein: CASSLRGQGTNEKLFF. The nucleotide sequence reads TGTGCCAGCAGCTTAAGGGGACAGGGGACTAATGAAAAACTGTTTTTT.